This T cell receptor beta chain was sequenced in a study of identical twins. TCRdb re-analysed the 5' RACE reads in MiXCR, keeping a single row per CDR3 protein. Of about 690,000 distinct CDR3 sequences in the sample, 21% are singletons; the top ten hold roughly 4%. General observations from the study: Among out-of-frame alpha sequences shared by twins, low generation probability occurred in excess.

This CDR3 region has 15 residues. V lost 3 bases to trimming and J lost 3 bases, with 12 bases between them. This clonotype was seen many times. Its specificity is unknown. These data also formed part of another study, on T cells expressing NK-cell markers. That source notes: In a handful of donors, these clonotypes also led the CD3+CD56-NKG2C+ fraction.

The sequence derives from a woman between 18 and 30 years old in good health. This chain uses TRBV12-3 or TRBV12-4 with TRBJ1-5; D call uncertain. Material for sequencing was PBMCs. The CDR3, as DNA: TGTGCCAGCAGTTTTAGTGGGGTAGTCAATCAGCCCCAGCATTTT. It is translated as CASSFSGVVNQPQHF.